These 23 T cell receptor beta chains were sequenced from one sample in a study of blood T cell repertoires in COVID-19. Some clones are missing from TCRdb's copy, which holds only in-frame ones; the method was immunoSEQ multiplex PCR. The table includes 200,000 to 300,000 clones, around 87% detected once. The sample consisted of peripheral blood. These TCRs come from a woman in her sixties with COVID-19, enrolled during active disease.

This rearrangement joins TRBV30 to TRBJ1-4; 7 bases are a match to TRBD1. This CDR3 spans 14 amino acids. CDR1 GTSNPN and CDR2 SVGIG come from the germline V gene (reference sequence). Losses at the gene ends were 1 base for V and 4 bases for J; bases not matched to a gene: 3. DNA for the CDR3: TGTGCCTGGAGTGACCCAGGGGGTAATGAAAAACTGTTTTTT. Encoded protein: CAWSDPGGNEKLFF.

The V gene is TRBV15, the J gene TRBJ2-2, with 12 bases that match TRBD1. V lost 1 base to trimming and J lost 4 bases; unmatched junction nucleotides: 1. This CDR3 is built from 16 residues. Germline CDR1 is LNHNV and CDR2 is YYDKDF (reference sequence). The CDR3 protein is CATSRGDRGLTGELFF. The CDR3 coding sequence is TGTGCCACCAGCAGAGGGGACAGGGGGCTCACCGGGGAGCTGTTTTTT.

V is TRBV20-1 and J is TRBJ2-7; 11 bases fit TRBD2. The V gene end was trimmed by 3 bases and the J gene end by 2 bases; junction bases not matched to a gene: 6. Germline V gene lookup returns CDR1 DFQATT and CDR2 SNEGSKA (reference sequence). The CDR3 totals 15 residues. As DNA, the CDR3 is TGCAGTGCTAGTGAGATAGCGGGAGGGCCCTACGAGCAGTACTTC. Encoded protein: CSASEIAGGPYEQYF.

This clone was seen repeatedly, ten times or more. The chain combines TRBV28 with TRBJ2-1; 8 bases line up with TRBD1. The CDR3 has 15 amino acids. The junction had 8 bases not matched to a gene; V was cut back by 2 bases and J by 8 bases. Germline V gene lookup returns CDR1 MDHEN and CDR2 SYDVKM. The CDR3 loop is CASSLVQGARDEQFF. CDR3 bases: TGTGCCAGCAGTTTAGTTCAGGGGGCGAGGGATGAGCAGTTCTTC.

The CDR3 sequence is CSVGGTGELFF. The CDR3 DNA reads TGCAGTGTAGGCGGGACCGGGGAGCTGTTTTTT. This chain links TRBV20-1 with TRBJ2-2; D might be TRBD2 (5 bases). Germline assignment: CDR1 DFQATT and CDR2 SNEGSKA (reference sequence). The CDR3 has 11 amino acids. V lost 7 bases and J lost 5, with 8 bases in between.

This clone showed up just a few times. This chain uses TRBV2 with TRBJ2-1, with 7 bases that match TRBD2. The germline V gene encodes CDR1 SNHLY and CDR2 FYNNEI. The CDR3 has 15 residues. J lost 0 bases, V lost 7 bases, and 6 bases had no gene match. Here the CDR3 DNA reads TGTGCCAGCAATAAAGGCGGGAGCTCCTACAATGAGCAGTTCTTC. Amino acids: CASNKGGSSYNEQFF.

The rearrangement links TRBV18 to TRBJ1-1, with D perhaps matching TRBD1 (5 bases). The V end was cut by 6 bases, the J end by 3 bases, with 11 bases between. The V gene's germline CDR1 is KGHSH and CDR2 LQKENI. The CDR3 length is 13 residues. The CDR3 sequence: CASSETEYTEAFF. Written as DNA, the CDR3 is TGTGCCAGCTCGGAGACAGAGTACACTGAAGCTTTCTTT. The variable domain in full, completed from reference TRBV18 and TRBJ1-1, reads NAGVMQNPRHLVRRRGQEARLRCSPMKGHSHVYWYRQLPEEGLKFMVYLQKENIIDESGMPKERFSAEFPKEGPSILRIQQVVRGDSAAYFCASSETEYTEAFFGQGTRLTVV.

V gene TRBV4-3 combines with J gene TRBJ1-6, with 9 bases fitting TRBD1. V shed 1 base and J 10 bases; nucleotides not matched to a gene: 5. Germline values: CDR1 LGHNA, CDR2 YSLEER. The CDR3 has 15 residues. The CDR3 region is CASSQGGQGGSPLHF. Written as DNA, the CDR3 is TGCGCCAGCAGCCAAGGGGGACAGGGAGGATCACCCCTCCACTTT.

The chain uses TRBV7-2 and TRBJ1-4; perhaps TRBD1 as D (6 bases). CDR3 length: 15 amino acids. Germline V gives CDR1 SGHTA, CDR2 FQGNSA. Trimming took off 5 bases at V and 8 bases at J, with 18 bases between the two ends. The CDR3 nucleotides are TGTGCCAGCAGCCGCCCGACAGGAGAGGGGGAAAAACTGTTTTTT. It specifies CASSRPTGEGEKLFF.

The chain is built from TRBV11-3 and TRBJ2-5; a weak D match, TRBD1 (5 bases). The CDR3 length is 13 residues. Deletions cut 3 bases from V and 5 bases from J, with 10 bases between. Looked up from germline, CDR1 is SGHNT and CDR2 is YENEEA. The CDR3 bases are TGTGCCAGCAGCTTTGCCCAGGGTGAGACCCAGTACTTC. Protein: CASSFAQGETQYF.

The chain recombines TRBV29-1 with TRBJ1-1, with TRBD1 matching over 7 bases. The CDR3 covers 10 residues. Germline trimming cut 6 bases from V and 11 bases from J; bases unmatched to any gene: 6. Looked up from germline, CDR1 is SQVTM and CDR2 is ANQGSEA. The CDR3: CSVATGLAFF. The CDR3 DNA is TGCAGCGTAGCGACAGGGTTGGCTTTCTTT.

About this clone: The junction differs from germline at one of its ends, possibly a read error. V usage is TRBV7-9 and J usage is TRBJ2-7; tentatively, D is TRBD1 (6 bases). This CDR3 spans 12 amino acids. Germline lookup yields CDR1 SEHNR and CDR2 FQNEAQ (reference sequence). The CDR3, as DNA: TGTGCCAGCAGCCCCCTGGGGGACACGGGGCGCTTC. It specifies CASSPLGDTGRF.

The CDR3 region is CASSRTGSSTDTQYF. The CDR3 DNA is TGCGCCAGCAGCCGGACAGGGAGTAGCACAGATACGCAGTATTTT. V usage is TRBV5-1 and J usage is TRBJ2-3; TRBD1 aligns across 8 bases. CDR1 and CDR2 (germline): SGHRS, YFSETQ. There are 15 residues in the CDR3. Trimming removed 4 bases from V and 0 bases from J; junction bases left unmatched: 4.

This clone turned up a few times. The chain combines TRBV28 with TRBJ2-3; 9 bases map to TRBD2. J lost 2 bases, V lost 10 bases, and 22 bases had no gene match. This CDR3 has 19 amino acids. Germline CDR1 reads MDHEN; CDR2 reads SYDVKM. The CDR3 DNA reads as TGTGCCACCCTCTCAGTTGCGGGAGGGTACAATGGGTACACAGATACGCAGTATTTT. This sequence encodes CATLSVAGGYNGYTDTQYF.

V and J are TRBV4-2 and TRBJ1-4; D is perhaps TRBD1 (5 bases). The length of the CDR3 is 14 residues. The germline V and J ends were trimmed by 0 bases and 6 bases, with 8 bases remaining between them. CDR1 and CDR2 (germline): LGHNA, YNFKEQ. The DNA for the CDR3 is TGTGCCAGCAGCCAAGAAGGGGCTGATGAAAAACTGTTTTTT. It translates to CASSQEGADEKLFF.

This chain uses TRBV30 with TRBJ1-3; D not certain. CDR1 is GTSNPN, CDR2 SVGIG, per germline (reference sequence). The ends were cut back, 5 bases at V and 3 bases at J, with 11 bases in the middle. CDR3 length: 13 residues. The CDR3 protein is CAWAVVGGNTIYF. CDR3 nucleotide sequence: TGTGCCTGGGCCGTGGTCGGTGGAAACACCATATATTTT.

This clone was seen a single time. The gene calls are TRBV5-1 and TRBJ2-1; 7 bases map to TRBD2. The CDR3 spans 19 residues. V lost 1 base to trimming and J lost 0 bases; unmatched junction nucleotides: 13. Germline V gene lookup returns CDR1 SGHRS and CDR2 YFSETQ. The CDR3 sequence: CASSLRGLAVLSSYNEQFF. CDR3 nucleotide sequence: TGCGCCAGCAGCTTGAGAGGGCTAGCGGTACTGAGCTCCTACAATGAGCAGTTCTTC.

V and J are TRBV2 and TRBJ1-1; 8 bases are a match to TRBD1. The CDR3 contains 15 residues. The germline V gene has CDR1 SNHLY and CDR2 FYNNEI. V shed 7 bases, J shed 0 bases, and the junction held 7 bases outside the gene matches. CDR3: CASNRDRIMNTEAFF. The CDR3 nucleotides read TGTGCCAGCAACCGGGACAGGATTATGAACACTGAAGCTTTCTTT.

The chain carries TRBV4-2 and TRBJ1-2, with 8 bases aligning to TRBD1. The CDR3 is 15 amino acids. Germline values: CDR1 LGHNA, CDR2 YNFKEQ. Germline trimming cut 5 bases from V and 7 bases from J; bases unmatched to any gene: 12. CDR3 bases: TGTGCCAGCAGCGTGCGGACAGGGACCCTCGGTGGCTACACCTTC. This sequence encodes CASSVRTGTLGGYTF.

The chain carries TRBV28 and TRBJ1-2; D ambiguous. Trimming left V 6 bases short and J 4 bases short, with 12 bases between. Germline CDR1 MDHEN, CDR2 SYDVKM. This CDR3 region has 13 residues. The CDR3 sequence: CASRPPTIYGYTF. The CDR3 nucleotides are TGTGCCAGCAGGCCACCCACTATCTATGGCTACACCTTC.

The chain links TRBV18 to TRBJ1-2; the match to TRBD1 covers 8 bases. Germline trimming cut 4 bases from V and 8 bases from J; bases unmatched to any gene: 6. CDR1 and CDR2 (germline): KGHSH, LQKENI. This CDR3 is built from 13 residues. The CDR3 protein is CASSLFRGHGYTF. CDR3 bases: TGTGCCAGCTCACTTTTCAGGGGGCACGGCTACACCTTC.

The chain uses TRBV5-1 and TRBJ2-7, with 8 nucleotides matching TRBD2. Germline CDR1 reads SGHRS; CDR2 reads YFSETQ. The CDR3 runs 14 residues. The ends lost 4 bases at V and 3 bases at J; junction bases unmatched: 6. DNA of the CDR3: TGCGCCAGCAGCCGGGAGGGGGGTATCTACGAGCAGTACTTC. This sequence encodes CASSREGGIYEQYF.

V and J are TRBV29-1 and TRBJ2-1, with 10 bases fitting TRBD2. Per germline, CDR1 SQVTM and CDR2 ANQGSEA. After removal of 1 base from V and 2 bases from J, the junction contained 5 bases not matched to a gene. The CDR3 extends over 16 amino acids. CDR3: CSVEVRLAGTYNEQFF. The DNA for the CDR3 is TGCAGCGTTGAAGTCCGACTAGCGGGTACCTACAATGAGCAGTTCTTC.